Following are 3 T cell receptor beta chains from one sample sequenced in a study of blood T cell repertoires in COVID-19. Data came from immunoSEQ multiplex PCR; TCRdb stores just in-frame clones and leaves some out. The data hold over 100,000 clones, with roughly 75% observed a single time. Material for sequencing was peripheral blood. The receptor set was obtained from a man between 60 and 70 years old with active or convalescent COVID-19.

The chain is built from TRBV11-2 and TRBJ1-1; no clear D. Germline V gene lookup returns CDR1 SGHAT and CDR2 FQNNGV. The V end lost 1 base, the J end lost 1 base, and 7 bases lay between the germline ends. This CDR3 comprises 14 residues. Written as DNA, the CDR3 is TGTGCCAGCAGCTTAGTTACTTCGAACACTGAAGCTTTCTTT. Amino acids: CASSLVTSNTEAFF. Full variable domain (missing parts from reference TRBV11-2 and TRBJ1-1): EAGVAQSPRYKIIEKRQSVAFWCNPISGHATLYWYQQILGQGPKLLIQFQNNGVVDDSQLPKDRFSAERLKGVDSTLKIQPAKLEDSAVYLCASSLVTSNTEAFFGQGTRLTVV.

This chain links TRBV4-1 with TRBJ2-2, with 12 bases matching TRBD2. CDR3 length: 16 amino acids. Germline loops: CDR1 MGHRA, CDR2 YSYEKL. V lost 2 bases to trimming and J lost 7 bases; unmatched junction nucleotides: 5. This chain's CDR3 is CASSQRLAGVGGELFF. The CDR3 DNA follows: TGCGCCAGCAGCCAAAGACTAGCGGGAGTGGGCGGGGAGCTGTTTTTT.

The CDR3 sequence: CASSLAVAGVEQFF. The CDR3 DNA sequence: TGCGCCAGCAGCTTGGCGGTAGCGGGAGTTGAGCAGTTCTTC. This chain joins TRBV5-1 and TRBJ2-1, with 9 bases matching TRBD2. The V gene end was trimmed by 0 bases and the J gene end by 9 bases; junction bases not matched to a gene: 4. The germline CDR1 and CDR2 sequences are SGHRS and YFSETQ. This CDR3 has 14 amino acids.